This TCR beta chain was sequenced during a study of shared clonotypes between healthy human individuals. The germline gives CDR1 ENHRY, CDR2 SYGVKD. The CDR3 has 16 residues. V lost 2 bases and J lost 9; bases outside the gene matches: 10. Study-wide points: Investigators collected only blood, and repertoires in tissues likely differ.

As concerns this clone: The antigen is undetermined.

It was across several immunoSEQ plates that each subset's genomic DNA was evenly split. Replicate PCRs from sorted subsets contained roughly 200 ng DNA, which is around 29,000 T cell genomes. Sequenced by immunoSEQ multiplex PCR; TCRdb stores in-frame clones only, minus some. The table shows some 1,600,000 clones, with about 98% occurring only once. Naive CD4+ cells were CD45RA-selected; the remaining cells were memory. The TCR comes from a man younger than 40 in good health. Material: naive CD4+ T cells sorted from blood. Noted subset: CD45RA+ positively selected. The rearrangement uses TRBV10-3 and TRBJ2-1, with TRBD2 identical over 10 bases. This CDR3 reads CAISERGELAGTEQFF. The CDR3 DNA reads as TGTGCCATCAGTGAGAGAGGGGAACTAGCGGGGACTGAGCAGTTCTTC.